These T cell receptor beta chains were read from a single sample in a study of regulatory T cells in long-lasting Graves disease. TCRdb used MiXCR to reprocess the multiplex PCR reads, holding one entry per CDR3 protein. The repertoire holds approximately 400,000 distinct CDR3 sequences, with around 14% as singletons. The data also belong to a second study, concerning T cells in Graves' hyperthyroidism and ophthalmopathy.

The material sequenced was peripheral blood mononuclear cells (PBMCs), taken at new diagnosis, from a patient treated with antithyroid drugs. These receptors were taken from a woman aged 25 to 39 with Graves disease. Each CDR3 is given without its conserved first and last residue. D genes are given only for firm matches. Clone size is given for some rows only: seen once, a few or many times, or a class if the clone is expanded.

V	D	J	size	CDR3
TRBV24-1	.	TRBJ2-1	many	ATSDSLRLDNEQF
TRBV19	.	TRBJ2-1	.	ASSKGSYNEQF
TRBV5-1	.	TRBJ2-7	once	ASSISGFPGAYEQY
TRBV24-1	.	TRBJ2-5	many	ATSDPSSTRQETQY
TRBV5-4	.	TRBJ1-1	few	ASSLDLQQRTEAF
TRBV28	.	TRBJ2-7	many	ASSLGGGGPQRLEQY
TRBV5-1	TRBD1	TRBJ2-1	once	ASSWGQGEGNEQF
TRBV5-5	.	TRBJ1-6	.	ASSLRLGDSPLH
TRBV29-1	.	TRBJ2-7	.	SADASNSYEQY
TRBV28	TRBD1	TRBJ2-7	many	ASSFGTGAYEQY
TRBV6-1	.	TRBJ2-7	many	ASSEAGGGGKQY
TRBV2	TRBD1	TRBJ1-3	few	ASSELDRGHSGNTIY
TRBV3-1	.	TRBJ2-7	many	ASSQNSYEQY
TRBV9	TRBD2	TRBJ2-1	.	ASSVGAGTSYNEQF
TRBV12-3/TRBV12-4	.	TRBJ1-2	many	ASSLLGSDYGYT
TRBV27	.	TRBJ2-1	.	ASRGLSPEQF
TRBV7-8	.	TRBJ2-5	many	ASSLLGMGGETQY
TRBV29-1	.	TRBJ2-5	many	SVGDYRAQY
TRBV4-1	TRBD1	TRBJ1-2	few	ASSQVGDRRYGYT
TRBV12-3/TRBV12-4	.	TRBJ1-1	many	ASSLRGMDTEAF
TRBV9	TRBD2	TRBJ2-7	.	ASSVGGSGSYEQY
TRBV3-1	TRBD2	TRBJ2-5	many	ASSQAGGGLGTQY
TRBV28	.	TRBJ2-7	many	ASSRPGTASYEQY
TRBV27	TRBD2	TRBJ2-1	few	ASSPHTGTRQF
TRBV6-1	.	TRBJ2-2	many	ASAPIRKTNTGELF
TRBV30	.	TRBJ1-2	many	AWGANYGYT
TRBV5-1	.	TRBJ1-1	.	ASSVREQGTEAF
TRBV9	.	TRBJ2-1	.	ASSPRLVSYNEQF